The 5 T cell receptor beta chains reported below all come from one sample, sequenced in a study of molecular identifiers for immune sequencing clone quantification. From the PCR reads, TCRdb called clonotypes with MiXCR, one entry per CDR3 protein. Of roughly 320,000 distinct CDR3 sequences in the sample, over 20% were seen once. Sequenced input: naive CD8+ T cells from blood, with Jurkat cell RNA spiked in. Subset in this sample: FACS-sorted CD8+CD4-CCR7+CD45RA+ naive T cells. These receptor sequences come from a human donor in good health. Some libraries in this study had Jurkat cell RNA spiked in.

This chain joins TRBV28 and TRBJ2-1, with a possible D match to TRBD2 (7 bases). Germline V lookup: CDR1 MDHEN, CDR2 SYDVKM. The CDR3 covers 14 residues. V was cut by 4 bases and J by 7 bases, with 14 bases left in between. CDR3 nucleotide sequence: TGTGCCAGCAGTTACGGGGGGCTAAGTAATGAGCAGTTCTTC. The encoded protein is CASSYGGLSNEQFF.

The chain carries TRBV12-5 and TRBJ2-5, with D unresolved. The CDR3 sequence is 14 residues long. Deletions cut 2 bases from V and 0 bases from J, with 7 bases between. From germline, CDR1 is LGHNT and CDR2 FRNRAP. CDR3 residues: CASGLSTHQETQYF. The DNA of the CDR3 is TGTGCTAGTGGTTTGAGTACGCACCAAGAGACCCAGTACTTC.

This clonotype was seen more than once but under ten times. The V gene is TRBV12-3 or TRBV12-4, the J gene TRBJ2-3; perhaps TRBD2 as D (5 bases). V lost 6 bases and J lost 0, with 22 bases in between. This CDR3 has 18 amino acids. The DNA of the CDR3 is TGTGCCAGCAGCCCGTCGGCCGGCGACCGGACTAGCACAGATACGCAGTATTTT. It specifies CASSPSAGDRTSTDTQYF.

This clonotype has a count of ten or more. This chain joins TRBV14 and TRBJ2-3; D is unclear. The V end was cut by 6 bases, the J end by 0 bases, with 7 bases between. Germline V gives CDR1 SGHDN, CDR2 FVKESK. The CDR3 covers 13 residues. CDR3 in amino acids: CASSPASTDTQYF. The CDR3 bases are TGTGCCAGCAGTCCTGCGAGCACAGATACGCAGTATTTT.

This clonotype was seen more than once but under ten times. The chain has TRBV12-3 or TRBV12-4 and TRBJ2-5, with D possibly TRBD2 on 5 matching bases. With 5 bases removed from V and 4 bases from J, the gap between germline ends came to 17 bases. The CDR3 covers 15 residues. CDR3 in DNA: TGTGCCAGCAGTCCATTTTCCGGACGGGGAGAGACCCAGTACTTC. Translated: CASSPFSGRGETQYF.